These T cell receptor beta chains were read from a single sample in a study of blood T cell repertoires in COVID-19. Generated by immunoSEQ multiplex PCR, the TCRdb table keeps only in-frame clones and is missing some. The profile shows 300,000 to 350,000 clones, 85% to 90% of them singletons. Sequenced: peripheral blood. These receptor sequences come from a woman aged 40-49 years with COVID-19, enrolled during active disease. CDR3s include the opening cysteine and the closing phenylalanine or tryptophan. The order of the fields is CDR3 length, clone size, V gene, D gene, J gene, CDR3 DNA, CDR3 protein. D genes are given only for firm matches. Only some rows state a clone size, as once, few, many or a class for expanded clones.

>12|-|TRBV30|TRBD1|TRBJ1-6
TGTGCCGGGACAGGGTATAATTCACCCCTCCACTTT
CAGTGYNSPLHF
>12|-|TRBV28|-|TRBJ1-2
TGTGCCAGCAGTTTAAACGGCGGCGGCTACACCTTC
CASSLNGGGYTF
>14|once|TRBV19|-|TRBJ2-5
TGTGCCAGTAGTAGGGTGGGGCAGCAAGAGACCCAGTACTTC
CASSRVGQQETQYF
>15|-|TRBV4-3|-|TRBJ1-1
TGCGCCAGCAGCCAAGCATCCGGTCAGGCAGGGGCGGCTTTCTTT
CASSQASGQAGAAFF
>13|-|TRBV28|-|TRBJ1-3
TGTGCCAGCAGTCTGACACCGGGAAACACCATATATTTT
CASSLTPGNTIYF
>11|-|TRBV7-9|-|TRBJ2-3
TGTGCCAGCAGCTCCTCAGATACGCAGTATTTT
CASSSSDTQYF
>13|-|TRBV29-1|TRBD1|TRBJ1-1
TGCAGCGTCGCCTACGGGACAGGGGGCGAAGCTTTCTTT
CSVAYGTGGEAFF
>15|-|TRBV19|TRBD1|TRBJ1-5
TGTGCCAGCCCCAGAAGAACAGGGGGCTACCAGCCCCAGCATTTT
CASPRRTGGYQPQHF
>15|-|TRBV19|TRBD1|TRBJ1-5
TGTGCCAGTAGTACCGACAGGGCTGGCAATCAGCCCCAGCATTTT
CASSTDRAGNQPQHF
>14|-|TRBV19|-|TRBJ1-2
TGTGCCAGTAGTCCCACCGACACTAACTATGGCTACACCTTC
CASSPTDTNYGYTF
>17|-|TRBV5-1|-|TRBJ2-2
TGCGCCAGCAGCTTGGATCCTTCGGGCGGGATGGTCGGGGAGCTGTTTTTT
CASSLDPSGGMVGELFF
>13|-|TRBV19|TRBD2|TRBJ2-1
TGTGCCAGTAGGACTAGCGGGGGCGATGAGCAGTTCTTC
CASRTSGGDEQFF
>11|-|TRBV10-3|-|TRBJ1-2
TGTGCCATCAGTGAACGGAGTGGCTACACCTTC
CAISERSGYTF
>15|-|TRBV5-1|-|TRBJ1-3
TGCGCCAGCAGCTTGGACAGGGCCTCTGGAAACACCATATATTTT
CASSLDRASGNTIYF
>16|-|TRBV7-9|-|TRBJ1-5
TGTGCCAGCAGCCCCCAGGGCGGGGGAAGCAATCAGCCCCAGCATTTT
CASSPQGGGSNQPQHF
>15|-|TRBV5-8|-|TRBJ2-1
TGTGCCAGCAGCTTAAGGGGCGGCTCCTACAATGAGCAGTTCTTC
CASSLRGGSYNEQFF
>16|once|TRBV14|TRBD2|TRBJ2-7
TGTGCCAGCAGCAAAGCCGTAGCGGGAAAATCCTACGAGCAGTACTTC
CASSKAVAGKSYEQYF
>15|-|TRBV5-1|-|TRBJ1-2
TGCGCCAGCAGCCCCGGGGGTGCAGGGCCCTATGGCTACACCTTC
CASSPGGAGPYGYTF
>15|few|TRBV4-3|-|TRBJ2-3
TGCGCCAGCAGCCAAGATGGACAGAGGGGAGATACGCAGTATTTT
CASSQDGQRGDTQYF
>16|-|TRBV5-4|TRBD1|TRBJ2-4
TGTGCCAGCGGCCGACAGGGGGCCGGAACCAAAAACATTCAGTACTTC
CASGRQGAGTKNIQYF
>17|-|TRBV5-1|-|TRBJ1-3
TGCGCCAGCAGCCCTTTGGGTCGACAGAGCTCTGGAAACACCATATATTTT
CASSPLGRQSSGNTIYF
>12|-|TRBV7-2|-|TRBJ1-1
TGTGCCAGCAGCCTCAGGGGTTTCCAAGCTTTCTTT
CASSLRGFQAFF
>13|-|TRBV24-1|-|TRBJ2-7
TGTGCCACCAGTGAACCGGGGACCTACGAGCAGTACTTC
CATSEPGTYEQYF
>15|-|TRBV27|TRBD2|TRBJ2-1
TGTGCCAGCAGTTTAGGCGGGGGGGCTGGAGGGGAGCAGTTCTTC
CASSLGGGAGGEQFF
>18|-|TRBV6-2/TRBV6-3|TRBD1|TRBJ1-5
TGTGCCAGCAGCTTTCCGGGACAGGGGATAGGTAGCAATCAGCCCCAGCATTTT
CASSFPGQGIGSNQPQHF
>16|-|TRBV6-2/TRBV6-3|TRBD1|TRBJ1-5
TGTGCCAGCAGTTATTTCCGGGACAGTAGCAATCAGCCCCAGCATTTT
CASSYFRDSSNQPQHF
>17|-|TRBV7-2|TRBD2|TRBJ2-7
TGTGCCAGCAGCTCCCGCAGCGGGGGCCTCCTCGCCTACGAGCAGTACTTC
CASSSRSGGLLAYEQYF
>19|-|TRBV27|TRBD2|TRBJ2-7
TGTGCCAGCACCTCCCGACCGGGACTAGCGGGGGTGTTCTCGGGGGAGCAGTACTTC
CASTSRPGLAGVFSGEQYF
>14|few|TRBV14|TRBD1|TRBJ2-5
TGTGCCAGCAGCCAAGGGACAGGTCAAGAGACCCAGTACTTC
CASSQGTGQETQYF
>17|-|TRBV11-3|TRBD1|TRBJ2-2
TGTGCCAGCAGCCCGTCGCCGACAGGGTGGGACACCGGGGAGCTGTTTTTT
CASSPSPTGWDTGELFF
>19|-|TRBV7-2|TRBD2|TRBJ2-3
TGTGCCAGCAGCTTAGAAGGGACTAGCGGGGGGGTCCTCACAGATACGCAGTATTTT
CASSLEGTSGGVLTDTQYF
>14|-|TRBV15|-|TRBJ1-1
TGTGCCACCAGCAGGTCAGGGTTTGGCACTGAAGCTTTCTTT
CATSRSGFGTEAFF
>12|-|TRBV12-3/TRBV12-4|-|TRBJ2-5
TGTGCCAGCAGTTTGACAGTAGAGACCCAGTACTTC
CASSLTVETQYF
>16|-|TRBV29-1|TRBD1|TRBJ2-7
TGCAGCGTTGAAGATAGGTCCAGGACAGGGGGCTACGAGCAGTACTTC
CSVEDRSRTGGYEQYF
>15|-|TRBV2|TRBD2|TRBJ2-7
TGTGCCAGCAGCGCACTAGCGGGGGTCTCCTACGAGCAGTACTTC
CASSALAGVSYEQYF
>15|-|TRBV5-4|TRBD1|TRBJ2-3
TGTGCCAGCAGCTTGGGGGGACAGGGCACAGATACGCAGTATTTT
CASSLGGQGTDTQYF
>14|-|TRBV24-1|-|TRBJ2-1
TGTGCCACCAGTGACTTTGAGAGACTAGGAGAGCAGTTCTTC
CATSDFERLGEQFF
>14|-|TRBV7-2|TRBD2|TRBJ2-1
TGTGCCAGCAGCCCGGGACTAGCGTACAATGAGCAGTTCTTC
CASSPGLAYNEQFF
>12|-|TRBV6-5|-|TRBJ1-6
TGTGCCAGCACCCTTAATAATTCACCCCTCCACTTT
CASTLNNSPLHF
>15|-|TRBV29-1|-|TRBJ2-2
TGCAGCGTTGGGCCTATAGGTGGGGCCCTCGGGGAGCTGTTTTTT
CSVGPIGGALGELFF
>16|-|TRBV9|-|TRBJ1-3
TGTGCCAGCAGCGTAGACGGGGACATCTCTGGAAACACCATATATTTT
CASSVDGDISGNTIYF
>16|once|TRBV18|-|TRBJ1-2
TGTGCCAGCTCACCACTGGAGCGTCCTAGGTACTATGGCTACACCTTC
CASSPLERPRYYGYTF
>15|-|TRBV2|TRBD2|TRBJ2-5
TGTGCCAGCAGTCGACTAGCGGGGACGTGGGAGACCCAGTACTTC
CASSRLAGTWETQYF
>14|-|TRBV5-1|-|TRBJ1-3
TGCGCCAGCAGCCGTCCAGGGGAAGGAAACACCATATATTTT
CASSRPGEGNTIYF
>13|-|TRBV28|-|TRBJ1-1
TGTGCCAGCACGAACGAGGGACACCTTGAAGCTTTCTTT
CASTNEGHLEAFF
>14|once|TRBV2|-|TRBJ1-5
TGTGCCAGCAGTAATTCGGGGAGCAATCAGCCCCAGCATTTT
CASSNSGSNQPQHF
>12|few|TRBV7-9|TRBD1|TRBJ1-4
TGTGCCAGCAGCCAGCCAGGGGGAGGTCTGTTTTTT
CASSQPGGGLFF
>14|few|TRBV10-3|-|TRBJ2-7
TGTGCCATCAGTGACTTGGAGGAGGGATACGAGCAGTACTTC
CAISDLEEGYEQYF
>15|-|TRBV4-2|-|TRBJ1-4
TGTGCCAGCAGCCAAGAGGGGAGAAGAAATGAAAAACTGTTTTTT
CASSQEGRRNEKLFF
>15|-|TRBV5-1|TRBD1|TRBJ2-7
TGCGCCAGCAGCGCACTCGGGACAGGGGGTTACGAGCAGTACTTC
CASSALGTGGYEQYF
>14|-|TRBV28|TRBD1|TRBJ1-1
TGTGCCAGCAGTTCCGGACAGGGGGCCAGGGGAGCTTTCTTT
CASSSGQGARGAFF
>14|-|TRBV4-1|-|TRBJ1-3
TGCGCCAGCAGCCCTCTAAGCTCTGGAAACACCATATATTTT
CASSPLSSGNTIYF
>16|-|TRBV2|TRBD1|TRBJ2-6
TGTGCCAGCAGAAGGACAGGGAACTCTGGGGCCAACGTCCTGACTTTC
CASRRTGNSGANVLTF
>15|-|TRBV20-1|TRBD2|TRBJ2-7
TGCAGTGCTAGTCCCGTACTAGCGGACATCTACGAGCAGTACTTC
CSASPVLADIYEQYF
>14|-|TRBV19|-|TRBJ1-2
TGTGCCAGTAGCCTAGGGGTTTCTGGGTATGGCTACACCTTC
CASSLGVSGYGYTF
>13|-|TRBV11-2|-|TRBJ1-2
TGTGCCAGCAGCTTAGCGCAGGGCTATGGCTACACCTTC
CASSLAQGYGYTF
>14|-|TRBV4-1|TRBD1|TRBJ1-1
TGCGCCAGCAGCTTCCGGGACAGGAACACTGAAGCTTTCTTT
CASSFRDRNTEAFF
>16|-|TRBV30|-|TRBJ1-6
TGTGCCTGGAGTGTACACACGGGCTCCTATAATTCACCCCTCCACTTT
CAWSVHTGSYNSPLHF
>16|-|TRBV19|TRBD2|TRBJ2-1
TGTGCCAGTAGGAGACTAGCGGGGCGAGACTACAATGAGCAGTTCTTC
CASRRLAGRDYNEQFF